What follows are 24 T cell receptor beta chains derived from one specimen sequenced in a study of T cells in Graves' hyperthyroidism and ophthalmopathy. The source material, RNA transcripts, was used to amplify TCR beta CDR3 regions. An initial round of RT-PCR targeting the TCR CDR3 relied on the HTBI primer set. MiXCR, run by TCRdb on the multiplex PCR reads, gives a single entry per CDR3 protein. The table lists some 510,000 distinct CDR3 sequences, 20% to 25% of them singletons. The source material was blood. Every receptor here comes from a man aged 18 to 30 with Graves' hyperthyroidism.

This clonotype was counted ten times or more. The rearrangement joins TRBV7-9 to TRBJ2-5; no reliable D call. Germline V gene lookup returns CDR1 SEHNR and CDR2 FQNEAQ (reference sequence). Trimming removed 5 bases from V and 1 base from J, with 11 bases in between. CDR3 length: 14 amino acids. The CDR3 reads CASSGVELQETQYF. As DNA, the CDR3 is TGTGCCAGCAGCGGCGTAGAACTCCAAGAGACCCAGTACTTC.

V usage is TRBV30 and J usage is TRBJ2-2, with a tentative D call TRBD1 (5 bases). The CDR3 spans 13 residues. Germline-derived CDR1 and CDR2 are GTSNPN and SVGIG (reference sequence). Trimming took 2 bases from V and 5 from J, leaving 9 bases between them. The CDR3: CAWSLKGTGELFF. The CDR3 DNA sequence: TGTGCCTGGAGTTTAAAGGGGACCGGGGAGCTGTTTTTT.

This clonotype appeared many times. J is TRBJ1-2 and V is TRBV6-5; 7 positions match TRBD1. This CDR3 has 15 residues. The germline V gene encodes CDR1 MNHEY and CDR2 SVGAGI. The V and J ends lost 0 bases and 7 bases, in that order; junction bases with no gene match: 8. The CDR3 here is CASSYSGTASSGYTF. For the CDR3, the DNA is TGTGCCAGCAGTTACTCAGGGACAGCCTCAAGTGGCTACACCTTC.

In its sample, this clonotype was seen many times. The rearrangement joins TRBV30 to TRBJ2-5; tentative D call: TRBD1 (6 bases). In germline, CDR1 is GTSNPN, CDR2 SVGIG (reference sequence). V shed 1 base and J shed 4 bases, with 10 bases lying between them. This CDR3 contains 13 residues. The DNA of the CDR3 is TGTGCCTGGAGTGATACAGGGCCAGAGACCCAGTACTTC. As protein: CAWSDTGPETQYF.

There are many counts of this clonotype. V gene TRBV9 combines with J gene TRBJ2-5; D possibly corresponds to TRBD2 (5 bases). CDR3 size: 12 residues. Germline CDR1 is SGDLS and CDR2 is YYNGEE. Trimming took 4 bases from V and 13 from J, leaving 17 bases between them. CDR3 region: CASSFKEEILYF. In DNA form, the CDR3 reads TGTGCCAGCAGCTTCAAGGAGGAGATTCTGTACTTC.

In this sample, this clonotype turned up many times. CDR3 loop: CASGGKENGYTF. Here the CDR3 DNA reads TGTGCCAGTGGGGGGAAAGAGAATGGCTACACCTTC. This rearrangement joins TRBV6-1 to TRBJ1-2; D may be TRBD1 (5 bases). Trimming took 9 bases from V and 6 from J, leaving 14 bases between them. CDR1 is MNHNS and CDR2 is SASEGT in the germline V gene. The CDR3 length is 12 residues.

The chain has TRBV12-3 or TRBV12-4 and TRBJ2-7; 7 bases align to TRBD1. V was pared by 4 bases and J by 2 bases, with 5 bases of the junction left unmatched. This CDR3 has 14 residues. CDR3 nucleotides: TGTGCCAGCAGTTGGGGGACAGCAGCCTACGAGCAGTACTTC. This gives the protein CASSWGTAAYEQYF.

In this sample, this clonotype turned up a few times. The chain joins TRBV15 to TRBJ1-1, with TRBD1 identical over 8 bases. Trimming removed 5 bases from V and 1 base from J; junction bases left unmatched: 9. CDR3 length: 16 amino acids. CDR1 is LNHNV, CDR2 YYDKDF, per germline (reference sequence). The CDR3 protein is CATSSQGGTGNTEAFF. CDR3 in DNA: TGTGCCACCAGCTCCCAGGGGGGGACAGGGAACACTGAAGCTTTCTTT.

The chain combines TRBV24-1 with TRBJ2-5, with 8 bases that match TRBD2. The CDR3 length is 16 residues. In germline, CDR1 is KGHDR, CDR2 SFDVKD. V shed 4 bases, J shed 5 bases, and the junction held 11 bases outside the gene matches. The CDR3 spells CATSELAGGELETQYF. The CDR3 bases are TGTGCCACCAGTGAACTTGCGGGGGGAGAATTGGAGACCCAGTACTTC.

The chain's CDR3 is CASSLWWETGGYEQYF. The CDR3 DNA reads as TGTGCCAGCAGTTTATGGTGGGAGACAGGGGGCTACGAGCAGTACTTC. The chain combines TRBV28 with TRBJ2-7, with 9 positions matching TRBD1. J was trimmed by 3 bases and V by 0 bases; bases with no gene match: 6. CDR3 size: 16 residues. Per germline, CDR1 MDHEN and CDR2 SYDVKM. Looking up the rest from reference TRBV28 and TRBJ2-7 gives the full variable domain: DVKVTQSSRYLVKRTGEKVFLECVQDMDHENMFWYRQDPGLGLRLIYFSYDVKMKEKGDIPEGYSVSREKKERFSLILESASTNQTSMYLCASSLWWETGGYEQYFGPGTRLTVT.

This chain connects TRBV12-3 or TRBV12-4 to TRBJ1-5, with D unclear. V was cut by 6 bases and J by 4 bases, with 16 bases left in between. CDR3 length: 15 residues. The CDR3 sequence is CASRGGPTENQPQHF. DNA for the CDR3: TGTGCCAGCAGGGGTGGACCGACTGAGAATCAGCCCCAGCATTTT.

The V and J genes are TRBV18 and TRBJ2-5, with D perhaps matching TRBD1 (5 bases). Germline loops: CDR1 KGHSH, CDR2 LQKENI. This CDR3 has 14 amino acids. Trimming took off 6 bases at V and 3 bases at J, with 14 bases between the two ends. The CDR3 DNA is TGTGCCAGCTCCCCGACAGATGCTAAAGAGACCCAGTACTTC. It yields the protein CASSPTDAKETQYF.

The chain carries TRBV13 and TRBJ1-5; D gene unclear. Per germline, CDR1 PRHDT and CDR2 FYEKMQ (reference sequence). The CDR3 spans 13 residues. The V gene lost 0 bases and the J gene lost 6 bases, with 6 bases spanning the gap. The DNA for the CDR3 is TGTGCCAGCAGCTTAGGCCCTTCTCAGCCCCAGCATTTT. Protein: CASSLGPSQPQHF.

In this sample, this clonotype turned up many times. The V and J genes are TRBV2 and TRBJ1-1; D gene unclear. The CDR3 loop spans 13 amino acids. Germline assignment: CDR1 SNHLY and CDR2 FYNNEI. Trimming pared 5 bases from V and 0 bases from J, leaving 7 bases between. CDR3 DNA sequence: TGTGCCAGCAGTACCAGCATGAACACTGAAGCTTTCTTT. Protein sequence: CASSTSMNTEAFF.

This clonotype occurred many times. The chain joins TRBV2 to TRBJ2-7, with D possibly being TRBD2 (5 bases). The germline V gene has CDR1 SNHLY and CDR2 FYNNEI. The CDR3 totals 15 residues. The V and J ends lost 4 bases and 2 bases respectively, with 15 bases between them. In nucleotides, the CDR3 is TGTGCCAGCAGTGCCACCCGGGAACCCACCTACGAGCAGTACTTC. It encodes CASSATREPTYEQYF.

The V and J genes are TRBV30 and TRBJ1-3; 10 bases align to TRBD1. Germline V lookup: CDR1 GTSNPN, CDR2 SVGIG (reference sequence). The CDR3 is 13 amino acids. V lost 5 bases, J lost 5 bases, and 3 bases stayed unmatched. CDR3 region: CAWGGQGRNTIYF. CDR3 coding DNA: TGTGCCTGGGGGGGACAGGGGCGAAACACCATATATTTT.

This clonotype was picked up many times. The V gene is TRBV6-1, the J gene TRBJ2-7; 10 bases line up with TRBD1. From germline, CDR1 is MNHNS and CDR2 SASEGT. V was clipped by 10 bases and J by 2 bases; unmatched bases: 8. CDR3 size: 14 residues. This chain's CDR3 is CATLGTGEAYEQYF. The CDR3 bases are TGTGCCACCCTAGGGACAGGGGAAGCCTACGAGCAGTACTTC.

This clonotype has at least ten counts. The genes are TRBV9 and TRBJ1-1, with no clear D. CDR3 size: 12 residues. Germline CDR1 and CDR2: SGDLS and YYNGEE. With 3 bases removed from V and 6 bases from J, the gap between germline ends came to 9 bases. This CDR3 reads CASSADEAEAFF. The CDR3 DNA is TGTGCCAGCAGCGCGGACGAGGCTGAAGCTTTCTTT.

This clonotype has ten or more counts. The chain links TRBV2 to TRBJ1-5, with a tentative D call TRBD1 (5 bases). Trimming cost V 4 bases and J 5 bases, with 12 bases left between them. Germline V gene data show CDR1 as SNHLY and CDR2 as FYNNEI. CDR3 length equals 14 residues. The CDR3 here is CASSGGPLHQPQHF. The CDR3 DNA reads TGTGCCAGCAGTGGGGGACCCCTCCATCAGCCCCAGCATTTT.

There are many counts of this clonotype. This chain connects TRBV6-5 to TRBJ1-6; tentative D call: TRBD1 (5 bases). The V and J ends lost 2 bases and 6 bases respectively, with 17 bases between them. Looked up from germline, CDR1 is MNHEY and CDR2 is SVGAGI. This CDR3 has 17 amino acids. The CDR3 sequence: CASSYGLTPGGNSPLHF. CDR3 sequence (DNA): TGTGCCAGCAGTTACGGACTGACCCCGGGGGGTAATTCACCCCTCCACTTT.

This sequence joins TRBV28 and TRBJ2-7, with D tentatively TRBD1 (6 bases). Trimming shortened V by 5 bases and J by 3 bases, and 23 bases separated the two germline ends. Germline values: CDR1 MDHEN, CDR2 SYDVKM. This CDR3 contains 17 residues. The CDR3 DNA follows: TGTGCCAGCAGTGACTCTCAGGGGCCCCACAACCTCTACGAGCAGTACTTC. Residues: CASSDSQGPHNLYEQYF.

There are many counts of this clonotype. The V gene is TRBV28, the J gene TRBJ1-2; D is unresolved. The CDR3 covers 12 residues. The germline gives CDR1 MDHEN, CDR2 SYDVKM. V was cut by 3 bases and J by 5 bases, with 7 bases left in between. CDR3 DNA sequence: TGTGCCAGCAGTTTTTACAAGTATGGCTACACCTTC. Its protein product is CASSFYKYGYTF.

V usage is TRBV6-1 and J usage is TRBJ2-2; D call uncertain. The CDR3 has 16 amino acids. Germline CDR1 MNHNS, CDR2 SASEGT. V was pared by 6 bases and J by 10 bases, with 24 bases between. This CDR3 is CASRGIIRTALEELFF. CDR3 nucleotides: TGTGCCAGCAGGGGAATCATACGGACGGCCCTGGAGGAGCTGTTTTTT.

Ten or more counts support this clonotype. This CDR3 reads CASSLRGVNSYEQYF. In DNA form, the CDR3 reads TGTGCCAGCAGTTTAAGGGGGGTTAACTCCTACGAGCAGTACTTC. The rearrangement uses TRBV27 and TRBJ2-7; possibly TRBD1 or TRBD2 for D (6 bases each). Trimming shortened V by 2 bases and J by 0 bases, and 11 bases separated the two germline ends. There are 15 residues in the CDR3. CDR1 and CDR2 (germline): MNHEY, SMNVEV (reference sequence).